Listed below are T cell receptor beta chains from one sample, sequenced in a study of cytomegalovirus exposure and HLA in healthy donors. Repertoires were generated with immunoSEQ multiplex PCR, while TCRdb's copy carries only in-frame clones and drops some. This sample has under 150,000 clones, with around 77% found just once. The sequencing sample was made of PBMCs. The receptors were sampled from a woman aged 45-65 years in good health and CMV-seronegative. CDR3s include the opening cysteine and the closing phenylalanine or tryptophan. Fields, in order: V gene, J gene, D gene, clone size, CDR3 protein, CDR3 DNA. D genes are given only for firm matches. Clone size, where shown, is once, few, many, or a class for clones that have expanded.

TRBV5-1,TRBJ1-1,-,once,CASSLQGNTEAFF,TGCGCCAGCAGCTTGCAGGGGAACACTGAAGCTTTCTTT
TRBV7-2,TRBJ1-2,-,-,CASSADSQLNYGYTF,TGTGCCAGCAGCGCCGACAGCCAGCTCAACTATGGCTACACCTTC
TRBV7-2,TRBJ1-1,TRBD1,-,CASSFDRGGTEAFF,TGTGCCAGCAGCTTTGACAGGGGAGGCACTGAAGCTTTCTTT
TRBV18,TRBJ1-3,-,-,CASSPIQSSGNTIYF,TGTGCCAGCTCACCAATACAGAGCTCTGGAAACACCATATATTTT
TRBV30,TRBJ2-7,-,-,CAWSYRKNYEQYF,TGTGCCTGGAGTTACAGGAAGAACTACGAGCAGTACTTC
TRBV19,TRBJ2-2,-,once,CASSSPGHNTGELFF,TGTGCCAGTAGTTCCCCGGGACACAACACCGGGGAGCTGTTTTTT
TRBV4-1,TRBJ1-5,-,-,CASSQAGGPDSNQPQHF,TGCGCCAGCAGCCAAGCGGGCGGGCCGGACAGCAATCAGCCCCAGCATTTT
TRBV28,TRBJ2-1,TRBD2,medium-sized,CATSGGSLDYNEQFF,TGTGCCACCTCCGGGGGGAGTCTGGACTACAATGAGCAGTTCTTC
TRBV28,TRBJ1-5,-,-,CASSFTVYSNQPQHF,TGTGCCAGCAGTTTTACGGTCTATAGCAATCAGCCCCAGCATTTT
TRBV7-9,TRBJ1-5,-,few,CASSFVGGQPQHF,TGTGCCAGCAGCTTCGTGGGGGGACAGCCCCAGCATTTT